Listed below are T cell receptor beta chains from one sample, sequenced in a study of blood T cell repertoires in COVID-19. Repertoires were generated with immunoSEQ multiplex PCR, while TCRdb's copy carries only in-frame clones and drops some. The table lists 80,000 to 130,000 clones, around 90% of them singletons, with more than 5.5% in the top ten. The specimen was peripheral blood. The receptors stem from a woman in her sixties or seventies with acute or convalescent COVID-19. Both conserved end residues are part of each CDR3.

TRBV4-2	TRBJ1-1	CASSQVSTDNEAFF
TRBV28	TRBJ1-4	CASSRPPGQELFF
TRBV25-1	TRBJ1-1	CASTADKNTEAFF
TRBV14	TRBJ1-1	CASSPRAGGNTEAFF
TRBV5-1	TRBJ1-1	CASSGDWGQNTEAFF
TRBV19	TRBJ2-2	CASTPRDRVNTGELFF
TRBV5-1	TRBJ1-3	CASSLGASSGNTIYF
TRBV7-9	TRBJ1-3	CASSSDRGNGNTIYF
TRBV5-1	TRBJ2-7	CASSGAGLNEQYF
TRBV5-4	TRBJ1-1	CASSRPDTEAFF
TRBV27	TRBJ1-6	CASRRTGSEALHF
TRBV10-3	TRBJ2-2	CAIPRVEDTGELFF
TRBV5-1	TRBJ1-4	CASSGGQGLTNEKLFF
TRBV19	TRBJ2-1	CASMVLAGSNEQFF
TRBV5-4	TRBJ1-2	CASSSTGGDYGYTF
TRBV5-6	TRBJ2-7	CASSLVQGAGEQYF
TRBV4-1	TRBJ2-1	CASSQARGPYNEQFF
TRBV6-4	TRBJ1-1	CASSGEAGATEAFF
TRBV5-1	TRBJ1-6	CASSSTGNNSPLHF